A selection of T cell receptor beta chains follows, all from one sample in a study of type 1 regulatory T cells. TCRdb re-derived calls from the reads in MiXCR, one entry per CDR3 protein. The repertoire holds under 20,000 distinct CDR3 sequences, with roughly 10% as singletons. Sequenced: CD4+ T cells, either the whole sample or a sorted fraction (not recorded which). These receptors originate from a human donor in good health. CDR3s include the opening cysteine and the closing phenylalanine or tryptophan. The D gene is left open where the match is weak. Some rows mark clone size as missing; the rest say once, few, many or name a class of expanded clone.

many	TRBV19	TRBJ2-5	.	TGTGCCAGTAGTATAGCAGAACAGACCCAGTACTTC	CASSIAEQTQYF
medium-sized	TRBV5-6	TRBJ1-2	.	TGTGCCAGCGGGTGGAGGGCGTCAGGCTATGGCTACACCTTC	CASGWRASGYGYTF
few	TRBV2	TRBJ2-5	.	TGTGCCAGCAGGTTTGGACGGCACCAAGAGACCCAGTACTTC	CASRFGRHQETQYF
many	TRBV11-2	TRBJ2-2	.	TGTGCCAGCAGCTTAGGCTTGAACACCGGGGAGCTGTTTTTT	CASSLGLNTGELFF
few	TRBV7-2	TRBJ1-1	.	TGTGCCAGCAGCTTACACCCCGGCAGGGCAGGGGCGAACACTGAAGCTTTCTTT	CASSLHPGRAGANTEAFF
many	TRBV2	TRBJ2-7	TRBD2	TGTGCCAGCAAGATGGCGGGAGGCCACTACGAGCAGTACTTC	CASKMAGGHYEQYF
.	TRBV12-3/TRBV12-4	TRBJ2-1	.	TGTGCCAGCAGCCTCCGTAATGAGCAGTTCTTC	CASSLRNEQFF
many	TRBV14	TRBJ2-7	.	TGTGCCAGCAGCCGTAACTCCTACGAGCAGTACTTC	CASSRNSYEQYF
many	TRBV7-3	TRBJ2-3	.	TGTGCCAGCAGCCAGACTGGGGGGAATACGCAGTATTTT	CASSQTGGNTQYF
many	TRBV7-9	TRBJ2-7	.	TGTGCCAGCAGCTTACGGGGTGGCCACGAGCAGTACTTC	CASSLRGGHEQYF
many	TRBV21-1	TRBJ2-1	.	TGTGCCAGCAGCAAGAGAGGGAGATACAATGAGCAGTTCTTC	CASSKRGRYNEQFF
many	TRBV5-5	TRBJ1-2	.	TGTGCCAGCAGCCTACCGGGCCTTGCTAACTATGGCTACACCTTC	CASSLPGLANYGYTF
.	TRBV7-2	TRBJ2-3	.	TGTGCCAGCACTAGCGCACTCACAGATACGCAGTATTTT	CASTSALTDTQYF
few	TRBV7-2	TRBJ2-2	TRBD1	TGTGCCAGCAGGTCTGGGACAGGGGAGGACACCGGGGAGCTGTTTTTT	CASRSGTGEDTGELFF
.	TRBV7-9	TRBJ2-2	TRBD1	TGTGCCAGCAGCCTTTCCGGGACAGGAAACACCGGGGAGCTGCTTTTT	CASSLSGTGNTGELLF
few	TRBV7-3	TRBJ1-1	.	TGTGCCAGCAGCCTCGTTGGGTCTAAGAACACTGAAGCTTTCTTT	CASSLVGSKNTEAFF
few	TRBV3-1	TRBJ2-3	.	TGTGCCAGCAGCCTCGGGGGCGATACGCAGTATTTT	CASSLGGDTQYF
.	TRBV6-1	TRBJ1-2	.	TGTGCCAGCAGCCTCACACCTAACTATGGCTACACCTTC	CASSLTPNYGYTF
many	TRBV5-5	TRBJ1-2	.	TGTGCCAGCAGCTTGACCGTGGCTGGATTCAATGGCTACACCTTC	CASSLTVAGFNGYTF
many	TRBV7-8	TRBJ1-1	.	TGTGCCAGCAGTATCGGGACGGTTGTAACTGAAGCTTTCTTT	CASSIGTVVTEAFF
.	TRBV15	TRBJ2-5	TRBD2	TGTGCCACCAGCGCCGGGACTAGCGGTGATGAGGGCTTCTTC	CATSAGTSGDEGFF
few	TRBV29-1	TRBJ1-5	.	TGCAGCGTGGCACCGGGCTCGGATCAGCCCCAGCATTTT	CSVAPGSDQPQHF
many	TRBV2	TRBJ1-1	TRBD1	TGTGCCAGCAGCCGAAAGACAGGGGTCACTGAAGCTTTCTTT	CASSRKTGVTEAFF
medium-sized	TRBV13	TRBJ1-1	.	TGTGCCAGCAGCCTCACCCAGGGGACTGAAGCTTTCTTT	CASSLTQGTEAFF
.	TRBV24-1	TRBJ1-2	.	TGTGCCACCAGTGATTTGAGGCGCCGCTCGGGCTACACCTTC	CATSDLRRRSGYTF
many	TRBV9	TRBJ2-3	TRBD2	TGTGCCAGCAGCGTAGAGGGACTAGTCGACACGCAGTATTTT	CASSVEGLVDTQYF
many	TRBV10-3	TRBJ2-5	.	TGTGCCATCAGTGAGGCAGGTCGAGAAGAGACCCAGTACTTC	CAISEAGREETQYF
.	TRBV20-1	TRBJ2-7	TRBD1	TGCAGTGCCCCCAAGGTTCAGACAGGGCTCTACTACGAGCAGTACTTC	CSAPKVQTGLYYEQYF
few	TRBV5-6	TRBJ2-2	.	TGTGCCAGCAGCTTAGTCGGCAGGGTGGCCGGGGAGCTGTTTTTT	CASSLVGRVAGELFF
.	TRBV24-1	TRBJ2-2	TRBD2	TGTGCCACCAGTGTTGGCGGGAGTACGAACACCGGGGAGCTGTTTTTT	CATSVGGSTNTGELFF
many	TRBV20-1	TRBJ2-1	.	TGCAGTGCTACCCAAGGACCGGGTGAGCAGTTCTTC	CSATQGPGEQFF
many	TRBV7-2	TRBJ1-4	.	TGTGCCAGCAGCCTGACCGTGGCAGCCCGGGAAAAACTGTTTTTT	CASSLTVAAREKLFF
.	TRBV2	TRBJ2-1	.	TGTGCCAGCAGTGTTCAGGGCTTCAATGAGCAGTTCTTC	CASSVQGFNEQFF